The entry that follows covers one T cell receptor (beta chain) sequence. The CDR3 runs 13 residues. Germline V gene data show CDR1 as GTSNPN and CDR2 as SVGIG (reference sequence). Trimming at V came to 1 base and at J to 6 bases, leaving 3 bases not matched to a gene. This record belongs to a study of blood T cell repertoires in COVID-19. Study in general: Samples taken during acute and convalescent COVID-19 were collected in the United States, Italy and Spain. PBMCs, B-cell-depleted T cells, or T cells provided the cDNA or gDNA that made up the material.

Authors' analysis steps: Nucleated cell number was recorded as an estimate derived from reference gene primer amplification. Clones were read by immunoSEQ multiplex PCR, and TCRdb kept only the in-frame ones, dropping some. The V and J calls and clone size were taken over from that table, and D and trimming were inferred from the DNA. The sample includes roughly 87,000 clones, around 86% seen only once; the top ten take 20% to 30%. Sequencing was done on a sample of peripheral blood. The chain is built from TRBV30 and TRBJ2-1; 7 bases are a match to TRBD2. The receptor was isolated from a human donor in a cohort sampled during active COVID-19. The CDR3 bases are TGTGCCTGGAGTGCCCCGGGGGGCAATGAGCAGTTCTTC. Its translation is CAWSAPGGNEQFF.